This TCR beta chain was observed in a study of T cells in Graves' hyperthyroidism and ophthalmopathy. Study outcomes and limitations: Ophthalmopathy could be told apart from stable hyperthyroidism with a 13 V-J model. Blood shared most expanded thyroid clonotypes above 0.001.

Amplification yielded TCR beta CDR3 regions, with RNA transcripts as the source. The study used the HTBI primer set for a first-round RT-PCR of the TCR CDR3. TCRdb re-analysed the multiplex PCR reads in MiXCR, keeping a single row per CDR3 protein. The table records about 510,000 distinct CDR3 sequences, 14% of them present only once. This clonotype was seen repeatedly, ten times or more. Its target is unknown. The CDR3 is 13 residues long. With 6 bases clipped from V and 6 bases from J, the junction kept 7 bases outside the gene matches. V gene TRBV12-3 or TRBV12-4 combines with J gene TRBJ2-7, with 8 bases that match TRBD2. The sample taken for sequencing was blood. This receptor was obtained from a woman between 40 and 55 years old with Graves' hyperthyroidism. CDR3 protein: CASSGREKPEQYF. DNA for the CDR3: TGTGCCAGCAGCGGGAGGGAGAAGCCCGAGCAGTACTTC.